Listed below are T cell receptor beta chains from one sample, sequenced in a study of cytomegalovirus exposure and HLA in healthy donors. Generated by immunoSEQ multiplex PCR, the TCRdb table keeps only in-frame clones and is missing some. The data contain 150,000 to 200,000 clones, 70% to 80% of them singletons. The specimen was PBMCs. The source of these receptors is a man aged 35 to 55 in good health and CMV-seronegative. Both conserved end residues are part of each CDR3. The D gene is left open where the match is weak. Clone size is given for some rows only: seen once, a few or many times, or a class if the clone is expanded.

J: TRBJ1-1
size: NA
D: NA
V: TRBV6-4
DNA: TGTGCCAGCAGAGAGCAACAGGGAACTGAAGCTTTCTTT
CDR3: CASREQQGTEAFF

J: TRBJ2-5
size: NA
D: TRBD2
V: TRBV2
DNA: TGTGCCAGCAGTGAAGGGACTAGCGGGAGTGGTGAGACCCAGTACTTC
CDR3: CASSEGTSGSGETQYF

J: TRBJ2-7
size: NA
D: NA
V: TRBV10-3
DNA: TGTGCCATCAGTGAATCGGGCAGGGATATAGGCTCCTACGAGCAGTACTTC
CDR3: CAISESGRDIGSYEQYF

J: TRBJ1-2
size: NA
D: NA
V: TRBV4-1
DNA: TGCGCCAGCATGAGTGCCGACTATGGCTACACCTTC
CDR3: CASMSADYGYTF

J: TRBJ2-1
size: NA
D: NA
V: TRBV28
DNA: TGTGCCAGCGCAACGCTCGACAGTTTTCCCTACAATGAGCAGTTCTTC
CDR3: CASATLDSFPYNEQFF

J: TRBJ1-4
size: NA
D: TRBD1
V: TRBV6-5
DNA: TGTGCCAGCAGTCTGGGGCAGGGGGTGGGAAAACTGTTTTTT
CDR3: CASSLGQGVGKLFF

J: TRBJ1-1
size: NA
D: TRBD1
V: TRBV13
DNA: TGTGCCAGCAGCTGGGGACAGATGAACACTGAAGCTTTCTTT
CDR3: CASSWGQMNTEAFF

J: TRBJ1-1
size: NA
D: NA
V: TRBV6-5
DNA: TGTGCCAGCAGTTTGTGGTCGGGACTAATGAACACTGAAGCTTTCTTT
CDR3: CASSLWSGLMNTEAFF

J: TRBJ2-7
size: once
D: TRBD2
V: TRBV2
DNA: TGTGCCAGCGAGGGGACTAGCGACCTAGCCTACGAGCAGTACTTC
CDR3: CASEGTSDLAYEQYF

J: TRBJ1-2
size: few
D: NA
V: TRBV2
DNA: TGTGCCGGTTCGGGGGTCTCCTATGGCTACACCTTC
CDR3: CAGSGVSYGYTF

J: TRBJ1-1
size: NA
D: NA
V: TRBV15
DNA: TGTGCCACCAGCCTCAGGGGAAGGAACACTGAAGCTTTCTTT
CDR3: CATSLRGRNTEAFF

J: TRBJ2-3
size: once
D: TRBD1
V: TRBV6-4
DNA: TGTGCCAGCAGTGGGACAGGGGGGTCAGATACGCAGTATTTT
CDR3: CASSGTGGSDTQYF

J: TRBJ1-2
size: few
D: NA
V: TRBV11-2
DNA: TGTGCCAGCAGCCCACGACAGGCTAACTATGGCTACACCTTC
CDR3: CASSPRQANYGYTF

J: TRBJ2-6
size: NA
D: NA
V: TRBV28
DNA: TGTGCCAGCAGTTGGAGGGCTGGGGCCAACGTCCTGACTTTC
CDR3: CASSWRAGANVLTF

J: TRBJ2-7
size: NA
D: TRBD2
V: TRBV5-1
DNA: TGCGCCAGCAGCCCTCTAGGGACTAGCGCCTTCTACGAGCAGTACTTC
CDR3: CASSPLGTSAFYEQYF

J: TRBJ1-2
size: NA
D: NA
V: TRBV19
DNA: TGTGCCAGTAGCGTCCTGGGACATCCCGTTTCCTATGGCTACACCTTC
CDR3: CASSVLGHPVSYGYTF

J: TRBJ1-4
size: NA
D: NA
V: TRBV7-9
DNA: TGTTCCAGCAGTAACGAACTCAGGGGCGCGGGAAAACTGTTTTTT
CDR3: CSSSNELRGAGKLFF

J: TRBJ2-7
size: once
D: NA
V: TRBV5-1
DNA: TGCGCCAGCAGCTTGCCGACGAGAGGGGGGGGCGAGCAGTACTTC
CDR3: CASSLPTRGGGEQYF

J: TRBJ2-7
size: NA
D: NA
V: TRBV5-8
DNA: TGTGCCAGCAGACAAAGTCAATTCTACGAGCAGTACTTC
CDR3: CASRQSQFYEQYF

J: TRBJ2-2
size: once
D: NA
V: TRBV9
DNA: TGTGCCAGCAGCGTAGAAAGACAGGCTCCGAACACCGGGGAGCTGTTTTTT
CDR3: CASSVERQAPNTGELFF

J: TRBJ2-3
size: NA
D: NA
V: TRBV4-1
DNA: TGCGCCAGCAGCCACCTCTTAAGGGGAACTGGAGATACGCAGTATTTT
CDR3: CASSHLLRGTGDTQYF

J: TRBJ2-5
size: NA
D: NA
V: TRBV19
DNA: TGTTCGCAGAGGGATGGCGAGACCCAGTACTTC
CDR3: CSQRDGETQYF

J: TRBJ2-5
size: NA
D: TRBD2
V: TRBV6-1
DNA: TGTGCCAGCAGTGAGACTAGCGGGTGGGAGACCCAGTACTTC
CDR3: CASSETSGWETQYF

J: TRBJ2-2
size: NA
D: NA
V: TRBV6-1
DNA: TGTGCCAGCAGTATCGGGACTTCGAACACCGGGGGGCTGTTTTTT
CDR3: CASSIGTSNTGGLFF

J: TRBJ2-3
size: NA
D: NA
V: TRBV5-6
DNA: TGTGCCAGCAGCTTAGCAGGGGTGCGGTTCACAGATACGCAGTATTTT
CDR3: CASSLAGVRFTDTQYF

J: TRBJ2-1
size: NA
D: TRBD2
V: TRBV29-1
DNA: TGCAGCGCGACTAGCGGGAGGGCCCTGGGCTACAATGAGCAGTTCTTC
CDR3: CSATSGRALGYNEQFF

J: TRBJ1-3
size: NA
D: NA
V: TRBV6-1
DNA: TGTGCCACCTCCAAGAGAGCAGGAGGAAACACCATATATTTT
CDR3: CATSKRAGGNTIYF

J: TRBJ2-4
size: NA
D: NA
V: TRBV5-4
DNA: TGTGCCAGCACCCCTTGGGGGGGCGGGAGACCCAAAAACAGTCAGTACTTC
CDR3: CASTPWGGGRPKNSQYF

J: TRBJ2-7
size: NA
D: NA
V: TRBV5-4
DNA: TGTGCCAGCAGCTTGACGCGAGCAAACGAGCAGTACTTC
CDR3: CASSLTRANEQYF